Listed below are T cell receptor beta chains from one sample, sequenced in a study of patients and donors after allogeneic stem cell transplantation. Each CDR3 protein gets one entry after TCRdb re-called the RT-PCR reads with MiXCR. Seen here are over 30,000 distinct CDR3 sequences, about two fifths observed once, and the top ten hold approximately 82%. Material for sequencing was blood, either unsorted or a sorted T cell fraction (not recorded which). The receptors shown here come from a human donor who was either an allogeneic HSCT recipient or a stem cell or donor lymphocyte infusion donor (not recorded which). It is not recorded whose cells these are; they may come from a transplant donor. Both conserved end residues are part of each CDR3. D genes are given only for firm matches. Size is omitted from some rows. Given values are once, few, many or a class for expanded clones.

v_gene	abundance	d_gene	j_gene	CDR3aa	CDR3nt
TRBV7-2	-	TRBD2	TRBJ2-5	CASSLVAGEGETQYF	TGTGCCAGCAGCTTAGTAGCGGGAGAGGGTGAGACCCAGTACTTC
TRBV7-9	once	TRBD2	TRBJ2-1	CASSLATSGYNNEQFF	TGTGCCAGCAGCTTAGCGACTAGCGGGTATAACAATGAGCAGTTCTTC
TRBV29-1	-	-	TRBJ2-1	CSGRVSSYNEQFF	TGCAGCGGACGCGTTAGCTCCTACAATGAGCAGTTCTTC
TRBV7-8	many	TRBD1	TRBJ1-5	CASSLTGTGSQPQHF	TGTGCCAGCAGCTTAACCGGGACAGGGTCTCAGCCCCAGCATTTT
TRBV20-1	many	-	TRBJ2-2	CSASRDSLTGELFF	TGCAGTGCTAGCCGGGACTCGCTAACCGGGGAGCTGTTTTTT
TRBV7-2	-	-	TRBJ2-4	CASSLALVGLAKNIQYF	TGTGCCAGCAGCTTAGCGCTGGTAGGATTAGCCAAAAACATTCAGTACTTC
TRBV12-3/TRBV12-4	few	-	TRBJ1-2	CASSSILYGYTF	TGTGCCAGCAGTAGTATACTCTATGGCTACACCTTC
TRBV7-2	-	-	TRBJ2-1	CASSLRGSEYNEQFF	TGTGCCAGCAGCTTGCGCGGCTCAGAGTACAATGAGCAGTTCTTC
TRBV12-3/TRBV12-4	-	-	TRBJ1-1	CASSFGQFELNTEAFF	TGTGCCAGCAGTTTCGGGCAGTTCGAACTGAACACTGAAGCTTTCTTT
TRBV29-1	few	-	TRBJ1-1	CSVGRQMNTEAFF	TGCAGCGTTGGGAGACAGATGAACACTGAAGCTTTCTTT
TRBV12-3/TRBV12-4	-	-	TRBJ1-2	CASRSDGNYGYTF	TGTGCCAGCAGATCAGACGGTAACTATGGCTACACCTTC